Listed below are T cell receptor beta chains from one sample, sequenced in a study of blood T cell repertoires in COVID-19. Generated by immunoSEQ multiplex PCR, the TCRdb table keeps only in-frame clones and is missing some. The table lists about 180,000 clones, 88% of them singletons. Sequenced material: PBMCs or T cells enriched from blood (not recorded which). These receptors all come from a woman younger than 35 who had recovered from COVID-19. The CDR3 runs from the conserved cysteine through the conserved F or W. D genes are given only for firm matches. Clone size, where shown, is once, few, many, or a class for clones that have expanded.

V	length	D	size	J	DNA	CDR3
TRBV19	15	TRBD2	-	TRBJ2-7	TGTGCCAGCACGAGGACTAGCGGGAGTGGCTACGAGCAGTACTTC	CASTRTSGSGYEQYF
TRBV18	16	-	-	TRBJ2-5	TGTGCCAGCTCACCCTCACGGGTCAGAAGCCAAGAGACCCAGTACTTC	CASSPSRVRSQETQYF
TRBV28	15	-	-	TRBJ1-5	TGTGCCAGCAGTTTACCGGACTTAAGCAATCAGCCCCAGCATTTT	CASSLPDLSNQPQHF
TRBV18	15	TRBD2	-	TRBJ2-7	TGTGCCAGCTCACCAGGGCCAGCGGGGTTTTCCGAGCAGTACTTC	CASSPGPAGFSEQYF
TRBV19	15	-	-	TRBJ2-3	TGTGCCAGTAGCAAGTCGAGCGGGTTCACAGATACGCAGTATTTT	CASSKSSGFTDTQYF
TRBV7-3	13	-	once	TRBJ1-2	TGTGCCAGCAGCTATAGGGGGGGTTATGGCTACACCTTC	CASSYRGGYGYTF
TRBV9	16	TRBD1	-	TRBJ2-2	TGTGCCAGCAGCGGATTGAAACAGGGGTACACCGGGGAGCTGTTTTTT	CASSGLKQGYTGELFF
TRBV28	13	TRBD1	-	TRBJ2-3	TGTGCCAGCGGGGACAGGGGCCCGAGGGCGCAGTATTTT	CASGDRGPRAQYF
TRBV6-1	13	-	-	TRBJ2-1	TGTGCCAGCAGTGATATTCGTTCTGGCGGGGAGTTCTTC	CASSDIRSGGEFF
TRBV28	15	-	-	TRBJ2-2	TGTGCCAGCAGTGAGAGGACTGGGAACACCGGGGAGCTGTTTTTT	CASSERTGNTGELFF
TRBV2	14	-	-	TRBJ1-3	TGTGCCAGCAGCCAACAGAGCTCTGGAAACACCATATATTTT	CASSQQSSGNTIYF
TRBV7-2	17	TRBD2	-	TRBJ2-7	TGTGCCAGCAGCTTAAGTGGGCTAGCGGGGGTTTCCTACGAGCAGTACTTC	CASSLSGLAGVSYEQYF
TRBV28	15	TRBD1	few	TRBJ1-5	TGTGCCAGCAGTTTAACTGCAGGGGGCAGTCAGCCCCAGCATTTT	CASSLTAGGSQPQHF
TRBV23-1	15	TRBD1	-	TRBJ1-1	TGCGCCAGCAGTCACGGACAGGGGGTGAACACTGAAGCTTTCTTT	CASSHGQGVNTEAFF
TRBV14	15	-	-	TRBJ1-1	TGTGCCAGCAGTCATACCTCGGCTGCGGGGACTGAAGCTTTCTTT	CASSHTSAAGTEAFF
TRBV21-1	12	-	-	TRBJ2-1	TGTGCCAGGGGCGCATTGACAAATGAGCAGTTCTTC	CARGALTNEQFF
TRBV28	15	TRBD1	few	TRBJ1-5	TGTGCCAGCATCCCACGGGGACAGGGAGATCAGCCCCAGCATTTT	CASIPRGQGDQPQHF
TRBV28	14	TRBD1	-	TRBJ2-3	TGTGCCAGCCGGGACAGGGATTATACAGATACGCAGTATTTT	CASRDRDYTDTQYF
TRBV4-1	15	-	-	TRBJ2-7	TGCGCCAGCAGCCCGCGACTGGAAGTCTCCTACGAGCAGTACTTC	CASSPRLEVSYEQYF
TRBV7-2	15	-	-	TRBJ1-1	TGTGCCAGCAGGTTTAACGGGGGGCTGAACACTGAAGCTTTCTTT	CASRFNGGLNTEAFF
TRBV5-1	16	TRBD2	-	TRBJ2-2	TGCGCCAGCAGCTTGCGACTAGCGGCGAACACCGGGGAGCTGTTTTTT	CASSLRLAANTGELFF
TRBV18	16	TRBD1	-	TRBJ1-6	TGTGCCAGCTCAGACCCCGGACAGGGCGATAATTCACCCCTCCACTTT	CASSDPGQGDNSPLHF
TRBV3-1/TRBV3-2	15	TRBD1	-	TRBJ2-7	TGTGCCAGCAGCCAAGCCATGACAGGGGGTAACGAGCAGTACTTC	CASSQAMTGGNEQYF
TRBV6-5	13	-	many	TRBJ2-7	TGTGCCAGCAGTAGGGCACAGGGCTACGAGCAGTACTTC	CASSRAQGYEQYF
TRBV27	12	-	few	TRBJ1-4	TGTGCCAGCAGTTTAGGCAGGGGAAAACTGTTTTTT	CASSLGRGKLFF
TRBV3-1/TRBV3-2	15	TRBD2	-	TRBJ2-7	TGTGCCAGCAGCCAAGTCGGGACTAGCGGGGGCGAGCAGTACTTC	CASSQVGTSGGEQYF
TRBV19	17	TRBD2	-	TRBJ2-7	TGTGCCAGTAGTCTTTCCCGTGGGACTAGCGGGAGTGGAGAGCAGTACTTC	CASSLSRGTSGSGEQYF
TRBV20-1	10	-	-	TRBJ2-7	TGCAGTGCTACCCTCTACGAGCAGTACTTC	CSATLYEQYF
TRBV7-9	14	-	-	TRBJ1-4	TGTGCCAGCAGCCAGACAGCCCATAATGAAAAACTGTTTTTT	CASSQTAHNEKLFF
TRBV5-1	15	-	-	TRBJ2-7	TGCGCCAGCAGCTTGGGGAGAGGGGAGGACTACGAGCAGTACTTC	CASSLGRGEDYEQYF
TRBV27	12	-	-	TRBJ2-5	TGTGCCAGCAGCCCAGACCAAGAGACCCAGTACTTC	CASSPDQETQYF
TRBV19	15	TRBD2	-	TRBJ2-7	TGTGCCAGTAGCAAACTAGCGGGGGACGCCCACGAGCAGTACTTC	CASSKLAGDAHEQYF
TRBV14	18	TRBD1	-	TRBJ1-1	TGTGCCAGCAGCCGGCTCGGACAGGGTGGCCTTAAAGACACTGAAGCTTTCTTT	CASSRLGQGGLKDTEAFF
TRBV6-5	15	-	-	TRBJ1-6	TGTGCCAGCAGTACCGTCGGTGGGGGGAATTCACCCCTCCACTTT	CASSTVGGGNSPLHF
TRBV3-1/TRBV3-2	16	TRBD2	-	TRBJ2-5	TGTGCCAGCAGCTCAACACTAGCGGGGAGCCAAGAGACCCAGTACTTC	CASSSTLAGSQETQYF
TRBV20-1	11	-	-	TRBJ1-1	TGCAGTGCTAGGCGGAACACTGAAGCTTTCTTT	CSARRNTEAFF
TRBV28	14	TRBD1	-	TRBJ1-2	TGTGCCAGCAGTGTAACGGGGACAGAGTATGGCTACACCTTC	CASSVTGTEYGYTF
TRBV21-1	13	-	once	TRBJ1-3	TGTGCCAGCAAGCGTAAGACTGGAAACACCATATATTTT	CASKRKTGNTIYF
TRBV5-1	18	TRBD1	-	TRBJ2-4	TGCGCCAGCAGTTTGGGACAGGGGGCATATCAAGCCAAAAACATTCAGTACTTC	CASSLGQGAYQAKNIQYF
TRBV18	12	-	-	TRBJ1-1	TGTGCCAGCTCACCTACAGGCACTGAAGCTTTCTTT	CASSPTGTEAFF
TRBV7-3	13	-	-	TRBJ2-7	TGTGCCAGCAGCCCACCAGACAGTTACGAGCAGTACTTC	CASSPPDSYEQYF
TRBV5-1	17	TRBD1	few	TRBJ1-2	TGCGCCAGCAGCTTGGTTCGATCCGGGACAGGGATCTATGGCTACACCTTC	CASSLVRSGTGIYGYTF
TRBV28	13	-	-	TRBJ1-1	TGTGCCAGCTCCCAAGGCTGGGGGGCTGAAGCTTTCTTT	CASSQGWGAEAFF
TRBV28	12	TRBD2	-	TRBJ2-7	TGTGCCAGCAGTTTACTAGCGGGTGTGCAGTACTTC	CASSLLAGVQYF
TRBV9	15	-	once	TRBJ2-1	TGTGCCAGCAGCGTTGCCGGGAAACTTCACAATGAGCAGTTCTTC	CASSVAGKLHNEQFF
TRBV5-1	14	-	-	TRBJ1-2	TGCGCCAGCAGCCCCGCGACAATTAACTATGGCTACACCTTC	CASSPATINYGYTF
TRBV19	11	-	-	TRBJ1-4	TGTGCCAGTAGCGGACAGCGAAAACTGTTTTTT	CASSGQRKLFF
TRBV6-5	14	TRBD1	-	TRBJ1-3	TGTGCCAGTGGAGGGGGCCACTCTGGAAACACCATATATTTT	CASGGGHSGNTIYF
TRBV9	11	-	-	TRBJ1-4	TGTGCCAGCAGTCGGGATGAAAAACTGTTTTTT	CASSRDEKLFF
TRBV6-4	12	-	-	TRBJ2-1	TGTGCCAGCAGTGACAGAGACAATGAGCAGTTCTTC	CASSDRDNEQFF
TRBV11-2	13	-	once	TRBJ2-3	TGTGCCGGCGGGCACATGGACACAGATACGCAGTATTTT	CAGGHMDTDTQYF
TRBV7-2	14	TRBD1	-	TRBJ2-1	TGTGCCAGCAGCACCGGGACAGCAAACAATGAGCAGTTCTTC	CASSTGTANNEQFF
TRBV30	12	TRBD1	once	TRBJ1-3	TGTGCCTGGAGTGTACAGGGGAACACCATATATTTT	CAWSVQGNTIYF